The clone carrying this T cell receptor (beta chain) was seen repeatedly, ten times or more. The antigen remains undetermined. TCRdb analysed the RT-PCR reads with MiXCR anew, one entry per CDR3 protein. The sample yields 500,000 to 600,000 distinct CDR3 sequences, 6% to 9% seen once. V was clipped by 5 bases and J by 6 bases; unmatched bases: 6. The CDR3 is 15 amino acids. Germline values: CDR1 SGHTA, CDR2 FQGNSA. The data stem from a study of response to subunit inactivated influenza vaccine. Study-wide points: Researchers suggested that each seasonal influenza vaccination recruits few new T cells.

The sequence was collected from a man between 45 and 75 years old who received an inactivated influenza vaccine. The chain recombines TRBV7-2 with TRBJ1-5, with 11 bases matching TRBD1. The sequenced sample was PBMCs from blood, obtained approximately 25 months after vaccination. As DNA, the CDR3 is TGTGCCAGCAGCCGAGGACAGGGGGCTAGTCAGCCCCAGCATTTT. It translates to CASSRGQGASQPQHF.